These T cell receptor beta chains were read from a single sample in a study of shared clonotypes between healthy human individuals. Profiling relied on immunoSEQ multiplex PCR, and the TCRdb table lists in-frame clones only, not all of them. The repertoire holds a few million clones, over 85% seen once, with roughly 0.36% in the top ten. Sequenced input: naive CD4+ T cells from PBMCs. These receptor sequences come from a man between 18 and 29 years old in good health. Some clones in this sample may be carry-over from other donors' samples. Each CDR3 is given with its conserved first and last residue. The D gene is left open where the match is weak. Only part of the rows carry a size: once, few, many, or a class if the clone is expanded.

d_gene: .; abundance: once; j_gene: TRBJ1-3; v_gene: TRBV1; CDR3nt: TGCACCAGCAGCCAAGTCGACCGCTACTCTGGAAACACCATATATTTT; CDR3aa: CTSSQVDRYSGNTIYF
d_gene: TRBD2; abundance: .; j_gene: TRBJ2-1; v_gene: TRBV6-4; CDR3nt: TGTGCCAGCAGCGCCGGGACTAGCGGGAGCGATGAGCAGTTCTTC; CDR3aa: CASSAGTSGSDEQFF
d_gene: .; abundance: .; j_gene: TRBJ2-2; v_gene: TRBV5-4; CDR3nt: TGTGCCAGCAGCTTGAGTCCTGGGGCCCGGGGCACCGGGGAGCTGTTTTTT; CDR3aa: CASSLSPGARGTGELFF
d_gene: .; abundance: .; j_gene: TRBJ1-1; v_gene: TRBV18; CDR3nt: TGTGCCAGCTCACCACAACACAGCGCAGAAGCTTTCTTT; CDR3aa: CASSPQHSAEAFF
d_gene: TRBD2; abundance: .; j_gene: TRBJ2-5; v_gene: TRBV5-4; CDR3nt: TGTGCCAGCAGCTTAGGTCTAGCGGACCAAGAGACCCAGTACTTC; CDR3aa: CASSLGLADQETQYF
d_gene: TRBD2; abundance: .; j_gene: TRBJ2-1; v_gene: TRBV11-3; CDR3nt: TGTGCCAGCAGCTTAGAACCGACTAGCGGGCGGGATGAGCAGTTCTTC; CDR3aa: CASSLEPTSGRDEQFF
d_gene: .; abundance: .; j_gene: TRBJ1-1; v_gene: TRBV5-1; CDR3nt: TGCGCCAGCAGCTTGTCCCCGACGGTGAACACTGAAGCTTTCTTT; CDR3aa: CASSLSPTVNTEAFF
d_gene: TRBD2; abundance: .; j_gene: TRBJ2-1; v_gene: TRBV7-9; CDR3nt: TGTGCCAGCAGCTTATTAGCGGGAGCCAATGAGCAGTTCTTC; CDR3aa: CASSLLAGANEQFF
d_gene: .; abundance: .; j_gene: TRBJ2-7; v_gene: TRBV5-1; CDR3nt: TGCGCCAGCAGCCCGGTTTCGGGCTCCTACGAGCAGTACTTC; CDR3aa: CASSPVSGSYEQYF
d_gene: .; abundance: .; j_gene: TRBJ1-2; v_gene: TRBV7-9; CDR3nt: TGTGCCAGCAGCTTGAGGGTTAACTATGGCTACACCTTC; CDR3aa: CASSLRVNYGYTF
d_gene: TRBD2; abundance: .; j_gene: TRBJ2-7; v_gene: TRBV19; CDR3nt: TGTGCCAGTAGTATAGACGGAGCGGGACCAACCTACGAGCAGTACTTC; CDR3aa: CASSIDGAGPTYEQYF
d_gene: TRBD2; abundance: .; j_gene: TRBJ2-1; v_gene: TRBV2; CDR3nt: TGTGCCAGCAGCCGGCGGGAGGGGGCCTACAATGAGCAGTTCTTC; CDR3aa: CASSRREGAYNEQFF
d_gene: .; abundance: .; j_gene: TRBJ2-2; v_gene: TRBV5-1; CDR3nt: TGCGCCAGCCGTTCTGGGAGAGGCGGGATGAACACCGGGGAGCTGTTTTTT; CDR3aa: CASRSGRGGMNTGELFF
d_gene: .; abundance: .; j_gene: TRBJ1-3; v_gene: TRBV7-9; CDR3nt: TGTGCCAGCAGCCCCCTGGGGATCTCTGGAAACACCATATATTTT; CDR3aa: CASSPLGISGNTIYF
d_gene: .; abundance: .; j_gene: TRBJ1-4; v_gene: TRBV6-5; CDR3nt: TGTGCCAGCAGCCGTGACAGGAGGAATGAAAAACTGTTTTTT; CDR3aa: CASSRDRRNEKLFF
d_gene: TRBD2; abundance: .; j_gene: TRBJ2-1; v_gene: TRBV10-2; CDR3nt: TGCGCCAGCAGTGAACTAGCGGAATTCAATGAGCAGTTCTTC; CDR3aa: CASSELAEFNEQFF